Following are 10 T cell receptor beta chains from one sample sequenced in a study of T cell changes during pregnancy in multiple sclerosis. Repertoires were generated with immunoSEQ multiplex PCR, while TCRdb's copy carries only in-frame clones and drops some. The table has tens of thousands of clones, around 95% seen once. Sequences were derived from peripheral blood, sampled in the third trimester of pregnancy. The receptors derive from a female donor in good health, enrolled as a control in a pregnancy study.

V usage is TRBV28 and J usage is TRBJ1-4; D gene unclear. Trimming stripped 3 bases from V and 6 bases from J, with 8 bases between. Per the germline V gene, CDR1 is MDHEN and CDR2 is SYDVKM. The CDR3 is 13 residues long. This CDR3 is CASSFSVDEKLFF. DNA of the CDR3: TGTGCCAGCAGTTTTTCGGTGGATGAAAAACTGTTTTTT. The complete variable domain, with remaining parts taken from reference TRBV28 and TRBJ1-4, reads DVKVTQSSRYLVKRTGEKVFLECVQDMDHENMFWYRQDPGLGLRLIYFSYDVKMKEKGDIPEGYSVSREKKERFSLILESASTNQTSMYLCASSFSVDEKLFFGSGTQLSVL.

This clone was detected only a few times. The rearrangement links TRBV4-1 to TRBJ1-5, with TRBD1 as a possible D gene (6 bases). The CDR3 contains 16 residues. V gave up 1 base and J gave up 3 bases, with 13 bases separating them. CDR1 MGHRA and CDR2 YSYEKL come from the germline V gene. The CDR3 region is CASSQVFAGVNQPQHF. CDR3 sequence (DNA): TGCGCCAGCAGCCAAGTATTTGCAGGGGTCAATCAGCCCCAGCATTTT.

The chain employs TRBV7-8 and TRBJ2-3, with TRBD2 identical over 7 bases. Germline V CDR1 and CDR2: SGHVS, FQNEAQ. With 2 bases clipped from V and 6 bases from J, the junction kept 11 bases outside the gene matches. The CDR3 spans 16 residues. CDR3 DNA: TGTGCCAGCAGCTTAAGTGGCTCTAGCGGTTGGGATACGCAGTATTTT. Its protein product is CASSLSGSSGWDTQYF.

J is TRBJ1-5 and V is TRBV11-2; D ambiguous. V was shortened by 2 bases and J by 7 bases, with 9 bases between the two germline ends. Germline CDR1 reads SGHAT; CDR2 reads FQNNGV. This CDR3 comprises 13 residues. The CDR3, as DNA: TGTGCCAGCAGCTTACAAGGAGAACAGCCCCAGCATTTT. It yields the protein CASSLQGEQPQHF.

This clone was detected a few times. The rearrangement uses TRBV5-1 and TRBJ1-1; TRBD1 aligns across 7 bases. Germline V gene lookup returns CDR1 SGHRS and CDR2 YFSETQ. The CDR3 runs 14 residues. Losses at the gene ends were 4 bases for V and 4 bases for J; bases not matched to a gene: 7. CDR3 residues: CASSPTGFATEAFF. Written as DNA, the CDR3 is TGCGCCAGCAGCCCGACAGGGTTTGCCACTGAAGCTTTCTTT. The full variable domain, with the rest looked up from reference TRBV5-1 and TRBJ1-1, is KAGVTQTPRYLIKTRGQQVTLSCSPISGHRSVSWYQQTPGQGLQFLFEYFSETQRNKGNFPGRFSGRQFSNSRSEMNVSTLELGDSALYLCASSPTGFATEAFFGQGTRLTVV.

This chain links TRBV30 with TRBJ1-6; a weak D match, TRBD1 (6 bases). The CDR3 spans 15 residues. Germline-derived CDR1 and CDR2 are GTSNPN and SVGIG (reference sequence). Trimming took 0 bases from V and 10 from J, leaving 16 bases between them. CDR3 coding DNA: TGTGCCTGGAGTGTACGGGCAGGGGTGGGCTCACCCCTCCACTTT. It translates to CAWSVRAGVGSPLHF.

The chain uses TRBV19 and TRBJ2-5, with 7 bases aligning to TRBD2. The CDR3 is 16 residues long. Per the germline V gene, CDR1 is LNHDA and CDR2 is SQIVND (reference sequence). Trimming took 2 bases from V and 2 from J; bases not matched to a gene: 8. The CDR3 sequence is CASSIRGLAEQETQYF. In nucleotides, the CDR3 is TGTGCCAGTAGTATAAGGGGCCTAGCGGAACAAGAGACCCAGTACTTC.

The chain has TRBV10-3 and TRBJ2-6; D possibly corresponds to TRBD1 (6 bases). V lost 7 bases to trimming and J lost 2 bases, with 24 bases between them. CDR3 length equals 19 residues. Germline V gene data show CDR1 as ENHRY and CDR2 as SYGVKD. CDR3 DNA sequence: TGTGCCATCAAACACACACAGGGTGAGGTACTGACTGGGGCCAACGTCCTGACTTTC. Translated: CAIKHTQGEVLTGANVLTF.

The chain carries TRBV4-1 and TRBJ1-3; unclear D gene. The CDR3 is 18 residues long. V lost 1 base to trimming and J lost 4 bases, with 20 bases between them. Per the germline V gene, CDR1 is MGHRA and CDR2 is YSYEKL. As DNA, the CDR3 is TGCGCCAGCAGCCAAGTATCGTCGTTCGGGGAAAACGGAAACACCATATATTTT. It translates to CASSQVSSFGENGNTIYF.

The V call is TRBV11-2, the J call TRBJ1-5; 8 bases are shared with TRBD1. J was trimmed by 5 bases and V by 5 bases; bases with no gene match: 2. CDR1 SGHAT and CDR2 FQNNGV come from the germline V gene. The CDR3 is made up of 13 amino acids. The CDR3 DNA follows: TGTGCCAGCAGCGGACAGGGAGATCAGCCCCAGCATTTT. It is translated as CASSGQGDQPQHF.